Given below is one TCR beta chain in context. The authors' processing: Amplifying reference gene primers gave estimates of nucleated cell counts. Assay: immunoSEQ multiplex PCR; the TCRdb copy retains only in-frame clones and omits some. The DNA gave D and trimming, while V, J and clone size come from that table. The sample has about 87,000 clones, more than 70% seen once. This entry is derived from a study of blood T cell repertoires in COVID-19. Study as a whole: Samples representing acute and convalescent COVID-19 were sourced from the United States, Italy and Spain. PBMCs, B-cell-depleted T cells, or T cells provided the cDNA or gDNA that made up the material.

CDR1 and CDR2 from the germline V gene are SGDLS and YYNGEE. The V and J ends lost 0 bases and 3 bases respectively, with 4 bases between them. The CDR3 spans 14 residues. This chain uses TRBV9 with TRBJ1-6; no definite D call. This TCR came from a woman aged 60-75 years with acute or convalescent COVID-19. The sequencing input was peripheral blood. The CDR3 here is CASSVAGYNSPLHF. The CDR3 DNA follows: TGTGCCAGCAGCGTAGCAGGCTATAATTCACCCCTCCACTTT.